Below, 13 T cell receptor beta chains from the same sample are listed, as sequenced in a study of shared clonotypes between healthy human individuals. The assay was immunoSEQ multiplex PCR, and TCRdb's table has in-frame clones only and misses some. Counted here are about 450,000 clones, around 75% occurring once; the ten biggest clones make up about 13%. The sample comprised PBMCs. Source of these receptors: a woman aged 35 to 49 in good health. Some clones in this sample may be carry-over from other donors' samples.

V gene TRBV2 combines with J gene TRBJ2-1; D may be TRBD2 (5 bases). This CDR3 spans 12 amino acids. Germline V CDR1 and CDR2: SNHLY, FYNNEI. The V and J ends lost 5 bases and 9 bases respectively, with 11 bases between them. CDR3 in amino acids: CASSLLASEQFF. The CDR3 nucleotides read TGTGCCAGCAGTCTGCTAGCAAGTGAGCAGTTCTTC.

The J gene is TRBJ2-1, the V gene TRBV18, with TRBD1 identical over 8 bases. Germline V gene lookup returns CDR1 KGHSH and CDR2 LQKENI. V lost 2 bases and J lost 5; bases outside the gene matches: 2. This CDR3 contains 14 residues. The CDR3 sequence: CASSPRTGNNEQFF. The CDR3 DNA sequence: TGTGCCAGCTCACCAAGGACAGGGAACAATGAGCAGTTCTTC.

The chain uses TRBV28 and TRBJ2-1; D gene ambiguous. This CDR3 is 13 amino acids long. Germline assignment: CDR1 MDHEN and CDR2 SYDVKM. V lost 3 bases and J 6 bases, leaving 9 bases between the germline ends. The CDR3 here is CASSLVELNEQFF. CDR3 nucleotide sequence: TGTGCCAGCAGTTTGGTAGAACTCAATGAGCAGTTCTTC.

Remarks on this clone: This likely came from a read error, as a far larger clone is one base away. Distinct nucleotide sequences in the sample also encode this CDR3. The chain couples TRBV28 to TRBJ2-7, with TRBD2 identical over 8 bases. Germline CDR1 and CDR2: MDHEN and SYDVKM. Trimming cost V 6 bases and J 1 base; bases outside gene matches: 11. The CDR3 extends over 16 amino acids. The DNA of the CDR3 is TGTGCCAGCAGCTTAGGGGTAGCGGGACCTTCCTACGAGCAGTACTTC. Its protein product is CASSLGVAGPSYEQYF.

This chain connects TRBV10-3 to TRBJ1-5; TRBD1 is a possible D gene (5 bases). This CDR3 comprises 14 residues. V was shortened by 4 bases and J by 4 bases, with 11 bases between the two germline ends. The germline gives CDR1 ENHRY, CDR2 SYGVKD. This chain's CDR3 is CAISARQQNQPQHF. DNA for the CDR3: TGTGCCATCAGTGCTCGACAGCAGAATCAGCCCCAGCATTTT.

The chain joins TRBV7-8 to TRBJ1-5; TRBD1 might be the D (5 bases). V was cut by 1 base and J by 12 bases, with 13 bases left in between. CDR1 SGHVS and CDR2 FQNEAQ come from the germline V gene. The CDR3 loop spans 13 amino acids. CDR3 region: CASSLDDGALQHF. CDR3 coding DNA: TGTGCCAGCAGCTTAGATGATGGGGCCCTCCAGCATTTT.

On this clone itself: The sample carries other DNA sequences with the same CDR3. V is TRBV20-1 and J is TRBJ2-1; possibly TRBD1 for D (6 bases). The CDR3 totals 11 residues. Germline values: CDR1 DFQATT, CDR2 SNEGSKA (reference sequence). The CDR3 bases are TGCAGCGCTTTAGGGGGCAATGAGCAGTTCTTC. Translated, it gives CSALGGNEQFF.

The J gene is TRBJ1-1, the V gene TRBV6-5; D ambiguous. Germline CDR1 MNHEY, CDR2 SVGAGI. The ends were cut back, 2 bases at V and 11 bases at J, with 12 bases in the middle. CDR3 size: 12 residues. This CDR3 reads CASSYRGVRAFF. The CDR3 region has the DNA TGTGCCAGCAGTTACCGCGGGGTTCGGGCTTTCTTT.

The CDR3 DNA reads TGTGCCAGCAGCCCCGGGACAGCAAATGAAAAACTGTTTTTT. Amino acid sequence: CASSPGTANEKLFF. V is TRBV7-9 and J is TRBJ1-4, with TRBD1 matching over 7 bases. From germline, CDR1 is SEHNR and CDR2 FQNEAQ (reference sequence). This CDR3 comprises 14 residues. With V trimmed by 5 bases and J by 5 bases, 5 bases remained unmatched.

The chain recombines TRBV5-1 with TRBJ1-1; D is unclear. The V and J ends lost 1 base and 3 bases respectively, with 13 bases between them. The length of the CDR3 is 15 residues. CDR1 is SGHRS, CDR2 YFSETQ, per germline. The CDR3 protein is CASSLNGGRDTEAFF. The DNA of the CDR3 is TGCGCCAGCAGCTTGAACGGAGGAAGGGACACTGAAGCTTTCTTT.

The chain combines TRBV5-1 with TRBJ2-7, with D perhaps matching TRBD2 (7 bases). CDR1 and CDR2 from the germline V gene are SGHRS and YFSETQ. The CDR3 sequence is 18 residues long. V lost 2 bases and J lost 3, with 24 bases in between. CDR3 DNA sequence: TGCGCCAGCAGCTTTCGGGGGGCCGGGGGGAACACCAACTACGAGCAGTACTTC. This encodes CASSFRGAGGNTNYEQYF.

This clone showed up many times. V and J are TRBV5-6 and TRBJ2-7; a possible D gene is TRBD2 (5 bases). Per the germline V gene, CDR1 is SGHDT and CDR2 is YYEEEE. This CDR3 spans 13 amino acids. V lost 4 bases and J lost 3, with 11 bases in between. CDR3 nucleotides: TGTGCCAGCAGCGTGATTAGCGTCTACGAGCAGTACTTC. As protein: CASSVISVYEQYF.

The table lists this clone with a few counts. The chain couples TRBV30 to TRBJ2-1, with D unclear. From germline, CDR1 is GTSNPN and CDR2 SVGIG (reference sequence). V was clipped by 4 bases and J by 6 bases, with 10 bases between them. The CDR3 loop spans 12 amino acids. CDR3 DNA sequence: TGTGCCTGGACCATCACAAGCAATGAGCAGTTCTTC. It translates to CAWTITSNEQFF.